Following are 18 T cell receptor beta chains from one sample sequenced in a study of CD8+CD57+ T cells in acquired aplastic anemia. Genomic DNA was employed as the template in profiling TCR beta VDJ and CDR3. One entry per CDR3 protein results from TCRdb running MiXCR on the reads. The sample lists about 290,000 distinct CDR3 sequences; around three fifths were seen once. Individuals selected for sequencing had exhibited CD8+CD57+ cell expansion on flow cytometry. The sample consisted of sorted CD4+, CD8+, or CD8+CD57+ T cells (not recorded which) from PBMCs. These receptors were taken from a human donor with aplastic anemia.

Only a few counts were recorded for this clonotype. J is TRBJ1-2 and V is TRBV20-1; a possible D gene is TRBD1 (6 bases). Trimming shortened V by 5 bases and J by 12 bases, and 19 bases separated the two germline ends. CDR1 DFQATT and CDR2 SNEGSKA come from the germline V gene (reference sequence). This CDR3 region has 12 residues. The CDR3 DNA reads as TGCAGTGCTCCCTGGGGGGGGGCCGGAGACACCTTC. Protein sequence: CSAPWGGAGDTF.

The V gene is TRBV10-3, the J gene TRBJ1-1; possibly TRBD1 for D (6 bases). V was clipped by 6 bases and J by 2 bases, with 16 bases between them. The CDR3 sequence is 15 residues long. CDR1 and CDR2 from the germline V gene are ENHRY and SYGVKD. The CDR3 region has the DNA TGTGCCATCAGAACATCCGGGACAAGAAACACTGAAGCTTTCTTT. This translates into CAIRTSGTRNTEAFF.

This sequence joins TRBV6-1 and TRBJ2-7; no clear D gene. This CDR3 contains 15 residues. With 3 bases removed from V and 3 bases from J, the gap between germline ends came to 15 bases. CDR1 and CDR2 from the germline V gene are MNHNS and SASEGT. The CDR3 DNA follows: TGTGCCAGCAGTGATTACCGGATAGTATTCTACGAGCAGTACTTC. It codes for CASSDYRIVFYEQYF.

Remarks on this clonotype: With a much larger clone just one base away, this may be a read error. The chain employs TRBV7-8 and TRBJ2-7; 9 bases map to TRBD2. Trimming cost V 7 bases and J 0 bases; bases outside gene matches: 10. This CDR3 spans 16 amino acids. Germline CDR1 SGHVS, CDR2 FQNEAQ. CDR3 loop: CASNERRGGCSYEQYF. In nucleotides, the CDR3 is TGTGCCAGCAACGAACGGCGGGGGGGGTGCTCCTACGAGCAGTACTTC.

The table lists this clonotype with a few counts. The chain employs TRBV4-2 and TRBJ2-1; TRBD1 agrees at 8 bases. V dropped 4 bases and J dropped 4; count of bases not matched to a gene: 6. CDR3 length equals 15 residues. Germline lookup yields CDR1 LGHNA and CDR2 YNFKEQ. CDR3 loop: CASSPTGVGYNEQFF. CDR3 bases: TGTGCCAGCAGCCCGACAGGGGTAGGTTACAATGAGCAGTTCTTC.

The sample holds many counts of this clonotype. The chain links TRBV5-1 to TRBJ2-5; TRBD2 is a possible D gene (5 bases). Germline V lookup: CDR1 SGHRS, CDR2 YFSETQ. The CDR3 length is 15 residues. V lost 2 bases, J lost 2 bases, and 13 bases lay in between. The DNA of the CDR3 is TGCGCCAGCAGCTTACGAGGACCGGGGCAAGAGACCCAGTACTTC. Translation gives CASSLRGPGQETQYF.

Ten or more counts support this clonotype. The chain recombines TRBV27 with TRBJ2-5; 12 positions match TRBD1. The CDR3 sequence is 15 residues long. The germline V gene has CDR1 MNHEY and CDR2 SMNVEV (reference sequence). Unmatched junction bases numbered 5, after V lost 4 bases and J lost 5 bases. The CDR3 region has the DNA TGTGCCAGCAGTTCTCCCGGGACAGGGGGCGAGACCCAGTACTTC. Translating gives CASSSPGTGGETQYF.

In this sample, this clonotype turned up many times. This chain links TRBV18 with TRBJ1-2; no clear D gene. The germline CDR1 and CDR2 sequences are KGHSH and LQKENI. The CDR3 runs to 14 residues. Trimming left V 3 bases short and J 0 bases short, with 8 bases between. CDR3 in amino acids: CASSPDGANYGYTF. CDR3 DNA sequence: TGTGCCAGCTCACCGGACGGAGCTAACTATGGCTACACCTTC.

The rearrangement uses TRBV19 and TRBJ1-1; D ambiguous. Germline CDR1 and CDR2: LNHDA and SQIVND (reference sequence). The CDR3 has 15 amino acids. Trimming left V 8 bases short and J 0 bases short, with 16 bases between. CDR3 sequence (DNA): TGTGCCAGTCTGGGTAAGAGGGCCTTGAACACTGAAGCTTTCTTT. Protein sequence: CASLGKRALNTEAFF.

The V gene is TRBV7-3, the J gene TRBJ1-6; D is unclear. The ends were cut back, 7 bases at V and 7 bases at J, with 14 bases in the middle. This CDR3 has 14 residues. CDR1 is SGHTA, CDR2 FQGTGA, per germline. The CDR3 coding sequence is TGTGCCAGCACCCCTGGGTCAGGAAATTCACCCCTCCACTTT. Residues: CASTPGSGNSPLHF.

There are many counts of this clonotype. V usage is TRBV4-1 and J usage is TRBJ1-6; D is ambiguous. The V gene lost 1 base and the J gene lost 7 bases, with 5 bases spanning the gap. Germline-derived CDR1 and CDR2 are MGHRA and YSYEKL. This CDR3 has 13 residues. The CDR3 loop reads CASSQVRNSPLHF. Here the CDR3 DNA reads TGCGCCAGCAGCCAAGTCAGGAATTCACCCCTCCACTTT.

This clonotype was found once. The V call is TRBV10-2, the J call TRBJ2-1; 11 positions agree with TRBD2. V lost 2 bases, J lost 10 bases, and 4 bases stayed unmatched. The CDR3 spans 14 residues. Germline lookup yields CDR1 WSHSY and CDR2 SAAADI. The CDR3 nucleotides read TGCGCCAGCAGTGAGCCGAGGACTAGCGGGGAGCAGTTCTTC. It encodes CASSEPRTSGEQFF.

The chain employs TRBV24-1 and TRBJ1-6; D remains unclear. The CDR3 loop spans 16 amino acids. The germline V gene encodes CDR1 KGHDR and CDR2 SFDVKD. Deletions cut 9 bases from V and 7 bases from J, with 21 bases between. The CDR3 sequence is CATLRRVGCRNSPLHF. The CDR3 DNA reads TGTGCCACCCTGAGGAGGGTTGGGTGTCGAAATTCACCCCTCCACTTT.

With respect to this clonotype: It may be a read error: a sequence one base away is much more abundant. CDR3 DNA sequence: TGTGCCAGCAGCTTTAATGGCGGGAGCACAGGTACGCAGTATTTT. This encodes CASSFNGGSTGTQYF. This chain connects TRBV11-3 to TRBJ2-3, with TRBD2 matching 7 bases. This CDR3 region has 15 residues. The germline V gene encodes CDR1 SGHNT and CDR2 YENEEA.

This clonotype was seen ten or more times. V usage is TRBV5-1 and J usage is TRBJ2-1; a weak D match, TRBD2 (7 bases). CDR3 length equals 16 residues. V lost 4 bases and J 5 bases, leaving 19 bases between the germline ends. CDR1 and CDR2 from the germline V gene are SGHRS and YFSETQ. The CDR3: CASSGGAMFPNNEQFF. As DNA, the CDR3 is TGCGCCAGCAGCGGGGGGGCCATGTTCCCCAACAATGAGCAGTTCTTC.

The V and J genes are TRBV6-5 and TRBJ2-7, with 9 bases matching TRBD1. This CDR3 comprises 14 residues. The V segment lost 7 bases and the J segment 4 bases; nucleotides outside the gene matches: 8. CDR1 MNHEY and CDR2 SVGAGI come from the germline V gene. CDR3: CASTLTQGAYEQYF. The CDR3 coding sequence is TGTGCCAGCACCCTAACACAGGGGGCGTACGAGCAGTACTTC.

In the case of this clonotype: Since a much larger clone is just one base distant, this may be a read error. The genes are TRBV5-1 and TRBJ1-4; 7 positions match TRBD1. This CDR3 has 14 amino acids. Germline lookup yields CDR1 SGHRS and CDR2 YFSETQ. CDR3 nucleotide sequence: TGCGCCAGCAGCTCCCAGGGGGAGAGAGAAAAACTGCTTTTT. Amino acids: CASSSQGEREKLLF.

This clonotype was found a few times. This chain joins TRBV7-9 and TRBJ1-1; 10 positions agree with TRBD1. The CDR3 has 13 residues. V lost 7 bases and J lost 3; bases outside the gene matches: 2. Looked up from germline, CDR1 is SEHNR and CDR2 is FQNEAQ (reference sequence). The CDR3 DNA reads as TGTGCCAGCACCGGACAGGGGGACACTGAAGCTTTCTTT. This gives the protein CASTGQGDTEAFF. Using reference TRBV7-9 and TRBJ1-1 for the parts outside the CDR3, the full variable domain is DTGVSQNPRHKITKRGQNVTFRCDPISEHNRLYWYRQTLGQGPEFLTYFQNEAQLEKSRLLSDRFSAERPKGSFSTLEIQRTEQGDSAMYLCASTGQGDTEAFFGQGTRLTVV.